The T cell receptor (beta chain) described here comes from a study of blood T cell repertoires in COVID-19. Background on the study: Donors in the United States, Italy and Spain gave samples during acute or convalescent COVID-19. PBMCs, B-cell-depleted T cells, or T cells provided the cDNA or gDNA that made up the material.

The germline V gene encodes CDR1 SGHTA and CDR2 FQGTGA. The V and J ends lost 3 bases and 8 bases, in that order; junction bases with no gene match: 10. The CDR3 extends over 16 amino acids. In the source study's methods: Amplification from reference gene primers served as the basis for estimated nucleated cell counts. Method: immunoSEQ multiplex PCR; TCRdb's copy keeps in-frame clones and lacks some. The V and J calls and clone size come from that table; D and trimming were worked out from the DNA. The sample has about 59,000 clones; about 86% are singletons. The chain is built from TRBV7-3 and TRBJ2-2; 9 bases are a match to TRBD1. Sequenced material: peripheral blood. This sequence originates from a woman older than 75 with active COVID-19. The CDR3 DNA is TGTGCCAGCAGCTTTACCCCGGACAGGGGAGGTGGGGAGCTGTTTTTT. Encoded protein: CASSFTPDRGGGELFF.